The next 18 T cell receptor beta chains were all read from a single sample in a study of CD8+CD57+ T cells in acquired aplastic anemia. Whoever was chosen for sequencing had shown CD8+CD57+ cell expansion by flow cytometry. Genomic DNA was employed as the template in profiling TCR beta VDJ and CDR3. TCRdb recomputed calls from the reads with MiXCR, one row per CDR3 protein. The data contain about 160,000 distinct CDR3 sequences, approximately 51% of them singletons. Sequencing was performed on sorted CD4+, CD8+, or CD8+CD57+ T cells (not recorded which) from PBMCs. Receptors were obtained from a human donor with aplastic anemia.

CDR3 sequence: CASSFSTAANYGYTF. The DNA of the CDR3 is TGTGCCAGCAGTTTTTCAACAGCAGCTAACTATGGCTACACCTTC. The rearrangement joins TRBV12-3 or TRBV12-4 to TRBJ1-2; D not certain. There are 15 residues in the CDR3. The ends were cut back, 3 bases at V and 0 bases at J, with 11 bases in the middle.

This clonotype was counted at least ten times. The chain uses TRBV14 and TRBJ2-5, with TRBD2 matching over 15 bases. Trimming at V came to 5 bases and at J to 5 bases, leaving 6 bases not matched to a gene. This CDR3 comprises 16 residues. Germline values: CDR1 SGHDN, CDR2 FVKESK. DNA for the CDR3: TGTGCCAGCAGCGGGCCCGGGACTAGCGGGGGGGAGACCCAGTACTTC. It encodes CASSGPGTSGGETQYF.

The chain carries TRBV4-3 and TRBJ2-5, with 7 bases matching TRBD2. CDR3 length: 14 amino acids. CDR1 is LGHNA, CDR2 YSLEER, per germline. Trimming at V came to 1 base and at J to 4 bases, leaving 3 bases not matched to a gene. CDR3 sequence: CASSQGGGGETQYF. CDR3 bases: TGCGCCAGCAGCCAAGGGGGGGGAGGAGAGACCCAGTACTTC.

V gene TRBV29-1 combines with J gene TRBJ1-1; D might be TRBD1 (5 bases). V was clipped by 6 bases and J by 4 bases, with 15 bases between them. The CDR3 runs 13 residues. Germline V gene lookup returns CDR1 SQVTM and CDR2 ANQGSEA. This CDR3 is CSVAGGEATEAFF. CDR3 DNA sequence: TGCAGCGTCGCCGGGGGGGAGGCCACTGAAGCTTTCTTT.

This clonotype occurred many times. The V gene is TRBV7-3, the J gene TRBJ2-6; D is undetermined. V lost 5 bases to trimming and J lost 0 bases, with 8 bases between them. CDR3 length: 15 residues. Germline CDR1 SGHTA, CDR2 FQGTGA. The CDR3 DNA reads TGTGCCAGCAGCGGACGTTCCTCTGGGGCCAACGTCCTGACTTTC. Translated: CASSGRSSGANVLTF.

This chain uses TRBV20-1 with TRBJ1-6; no reliable D call. Germline lookup yields CDR1 DFQATT and CDR2 SNEGSKA (reference sequence). V lost 3 bases and J 0 bases, leaving 12 bases between the germline ends. CDR3 length: 16 residues. Written as DNA, the CDR3 is TGCAGTGCTAGGAATGGGCGTGCCTCCTATAATTCACCCCTCCACTTT. Protein product: CSARNGRASYNSPLHF.

In this sample, this clonotype turned up many times. Since a much larger clone is just one base distant, this may be a read error. This likely comes from a read error, as the CDR3 has no conserved phenylalanine or tryptophan at its end. V is TRBV19 and J is TRBJ2-7, with D possibly being TRBD1 or TRBD2 (5 bases each). V was clipped by 6 bases and J by 6 bases, with 12 bases between them. This CDR3 has 12 residues. CDR1 is LNHDA, CDR2 SQIVND, per germline (reference sequence). The CDR3 region is CASRGVLGEQYL. The DNA of the CDR3 is TGTGCCAGTAGGGGGGTATTGGGCGAGCAGTACCTC.

The genes are TRBV5-1 and TRBJ2-2; the match to TRBD2 covers 9 bases. The junction had 1 base not matched to a gene; V was cut back by 4 bases and J by 9 bases. The CDR3 totals 12 residues. The germline V gene encodes CDR1 SGHRS and CDR2 YFSETQ. The CDR3 here is CASSASGRELFF. In DNA, the CDR3 is TGCGCCAGCAGCGCTAGCGGGAGGGAGCTGTTTTTT. Full variable domain (outside the CDR3, taken from reference TRBV5-1 and TRBJ2-2): KAGVTQTPRYLIKTRGQQVTLSCSPISGHRSVSWYQQTPGQGLQFLFEYFSETQRNKGNFPGRFSGRQFSNSRSEMNVSTLELGDSALYLCASSASGRELFFGEGSRLTVL.

Of note for this clonotype: An end of the junction differs from the germline gene, which may be a read error. V gene TRBV11-2 combines with J gene TRBJ2-1; 8 positions match TRBD1. Germline V gene sequence: CDR1 SGHAT, CDR2 FQNNGV. The CDR3 loop spans 16 amino acids. CDR3 bases: TGTGCCAGCGACTCCCAGGGGGCAGGGGATTACAATGGGCAGTTCTTC. Protein: CASDSQGAGDYNGQFF.

This clonotype has ten or more counts. The chain carries TRBV7-2 and TRBJ2-5; 8 bases are a match to TRBD1. The trim removed 3 bases at V and 4 bases at J, leaving 4 bases unmatched. This CDR3 comprises 14 residues. Germline loops: CDR1 SGHTA, CDR2 FQGNSA. CDR3 nucleotides: TGTGCCAGCAGCTTCTCAGGGGGCCTAGAGACCCAGTACTTC. Its translation is CASSFSGGLETQYF.

In DNA, the CDR3 is TGTGCCACCAGTGATCCCGGGACAGGGGGCTTTAATCAGCCCCAGCATTTT. Translated, it gives CATSDPGTGGFNQPQHF. The rearrangement uses TRBV24-1 and TRBJ1-5; 12 bases agree with TRBD1. This CDR3 spans 17 amino acids. The V gene end was trimmed by 3 bases and the J gene end by 4 bases; junction bases not matched to a gene: 6. CDR1 and CDR2 (germline): KGHDR, SFDVKD.

V usage is TRBV29-1 and J usage is TRBJ1-1, with D tentatively TRBD1 (5 bases). The CDR3 is 14 residues long. Germline CDR1 is SQVTM and CDR2 is ANQGSEA. Deletions cut 1 base from V and 0 bases from J, with 9 bases between. The CDR3: CSVEAGNMNTEAFF. The DNA of the CDR3 is TGCAGCGTTGAAGCAGGGAACATGAACACTGAAGCTTTCTTT.

This rearrangement joins TRBV29-1 to TRBJ1-1; perhaps TRBD1 as D (6 bases). The V end lost 5 bases, the J end lost 10 bases, and 11 bases lay between the germline ends. CDR1 and CDR2 from the germline V gene are SQVTM and ANQGSEA. The CDR3 sequence is 10 residues long. The CDR3 here is CSVLGAGAFF. CDR3 DNA sequence: TGCAGCGTTTTGGGGGCAGGAGCTTTCTTT. Full variable domain (outside the CDR3, taken from reference TRBV29-1 and TRBJ1-1): SAVISQKPSRDICQRGTSLTIQCQVDSQVTMMFWYRQQPGQSLTLIATANQGSEATYESGFVIDKFPISRPNLTFSTLTVSNMSPEDSSIYLCSVLGAGAFFGQGTRLTVV.

The rearrangement uses TRBV15 and TRBJ2-7, with D perhaps TRBD1 (5 bases). CDR1 and CDR2 (germline): LNHNV, YYDKDF (reference sequence). V lost 0 bases and J 3 bases, leaving 9 bases between the germline ends. The CDR3 spans 14 residues. The CDR3, as DNA: TGTGCCACCAGCAGAGATTCAGGGTTCTACGAGCAGTACTTC. Residues: CATSRDSGFYEQYF.

This clonotype was seen repeatedly, ten times or more. This CDR3 is CASSLEAGGRGYTF. CDR3 coding DNA: TGCGCCAGCAGCTTGGAGGCAGGGGGCCGTGGCTACACCTTC. This chain uses TRBV5-1 with TRBJ1-2, with 8 bases matching TRBD1. This CDR3 has 14 amino acids. CDR1 is SGHRS and CDR2 is YFSETQ in the germline V gene. V was clipped by 0 bases and J by 7 bases; unmatched bases: 5.

Only a few counts were recorded for this clonotype. The chain recombines TRBV5-1 with TRBJ2-6; no clear D. This CDR3 comprises 14 residues. In germline, CDR1 is SGHRS, CDR2 YFSETQ. Deletions cut 0 bases from V and 3 bases from J, with 4 bases between. The CDR3 reads CASSLVGGANVLTF. CDR3 DNA sequence: TGCGCCAGCAGCTTGGTTGGTGGGGCCAACGTCCTGACTTTC.

In regard to this clonotype: No conserved phenylalanine or tryptophan is present at the end of the CDR3, so a read error is the likely explanation. It is unclear where the CDR3 begins or ends on the DNA, so no DNA is shown, and the CDR3 is as TCRdb lists it. The chain is built from TRBV2 and TRBJ1-6; TRBD1, as called in the table, went unchecked against the DNA. The length of the CDR3 is 10 amino acids, counting both ends. From germline, CDR1 is SNHLY and CDR2 FYNNEI. The CDR3 loop is CASSGETVHS.

This clonotype was picked up many times. The V call is TRBV20-1, the J call TRBJ2-7, with 9 bases lining up with TRBD2. The germline gives CDR1 DFQATT, CDR2 SNEGSKA (reference sequence). Trimming took 3 bases from V and 2 from J; bases not matched to a gene: 5. The CDR3 totals 14 residues. The DNA of the CDR3 is TGCAGTGCTAGTTCTGCTAGCGGGACCTACGAGCAGTACTTC. Its protein is CSASSASGTYEQYF.